Below, 20 T cell receptor beta chains from the same sample are listed, as sequenced in a study of CD8+ T cells in alopecia areata (dated by TCRdb to about 2018). Library prep was done by the immunoSEQ multiplex PCR assay. RNA was extracted from all samples and reverse transcribed into cDNA, which served as template for TCR sequencing. The source is immuneACCESS, and TCRdb retained only in-frame sequences with V and J called. Part of the clones is not carried over; for the studies checked, unresolved V genes explain less than half of this, and the remainder is unexplained. Within this sample are around 300,000 clones, with around 64% of them counted one time only. The ten largest clones represent 0.75% to 0.95% of the sample. Taken with the paper, the label for treatment or condition translates to: oral pan-JAK inhibitor, 5-10 mg twice daily. Sequencing used CD4+ T cells sorted from blood, obtained around week 53, from a patient treated with tofacitinib. All receptors derive from a human donor with alopecia areata.

The chain joins TRBV30 to TRBJ1-6, with D possibly matching TRBD1 (6 bases). The CDR3 consists of 15 residues. In germline, CDR1 is GTSNPN, CDR2 SVGIG (reference sequence). Trimming took 2 bases from V and 0 from J, leaving 8 bases between them. The CDR3 nucleotides read TGTGCCTGGAGTAGGGGGAGCTCCTATAATTCACCCCTCCACTTT. It encodes CAWSRGSSYNSPLHF.

This clone was recorded at least ten times. The sample holds other DNA sequences that translate to the same CDR3. The chain joins TRBV7-2 to TRBJ2-5; TRBD1 aligns across 8 bases. The CDR3 length is 14 residues. Trimming at V came to 5 bases and at J to 3 bases, leaving 5 bases not matched to a gene. Germline CDR1 is SGHTA and CDR2 is FQGNSA. The CDR3 loop is CASSPNRGKETQYF. CDR3 bases: TGTGCCAGCAGCCCAAACAGGGGGAAAGAGACCCAGTACTTC.

The gene calls are TRBV7-9 and TRBJ2-3; no clear D. The CDR3 totals 15 residues. Per the germline V gene, CDR1 is SEHNR and CDR2 is FQNEAQ (reference sequence). V lost 5 bases and J lost 2, with 14 bases in between. CDR3 nucleotides: TGTGCCAGCAGCGCACTGTCTGGCCCCACAGATACGCAGTATTTT. Translated: CASSALSGPTDTQYF.

The CDR3 loop reads CAWSRGLAGAYEQFF. Here the CDR3 DNA reads TGTGCCTGGAGTCGAGGACTAGCGGGGGCGTATGAGCAGTTCTTC. This chain uses TRBV30 with TRBJ2-1; 13 bases align to TRBD2. The CDR3 runs to 15 residues. The trim removed 2 bases at V and 8 bases at J, leaving 6 bases unmatched. Germline V gives CDR1 GTSNPN, CDR2 SVGIG (reference sequence).

The rearrangement links TRBV18 to TRBJ2-3, with D tentatively TRBD2 (6 bases). Germline V CDR1 and CDR2: KGHSH, LQKENI. V lost 0 bases to trimming and J lost 7 bases, with 14 bases between them. The CDR3 has 15 residues. The CDR3 DNA follows: TGTGCCAGCTCACCACCGGGCAGGGAGGTGTATACGCAGTATTTT. This sequence encodes CASSPPGREVYTQYF.

The chain combines TRBV7-2 with TRBJ2-7; TRBD1 agrees at 7 bases. Unmatched junction bases numbered 7, after V lost 5 bases and J lost 3 bases. This CDR3 contains 14 residues. Germline V CDR1 and CDR2: SGHTA, FQGNSA. In DNA form, the CDR3 reads TGTGCCAGCAGCATGACAGGGAGCAGCTACGAGCAGTACTTC. This sequence encodes CASSMTGSSYEQYF. Supplemented by reference TRBV7-2 and TRBJ2-7, the full variable domain reads GAGVSQSPSNKVTEKGKDVELRCDPISGHTALYWYRQSLGQGLEFLIYFQGNSAPDKSGLPSDRFSAERTGGSVSTLTIQRTQQEDSAVYLCASSMTGSSYEQYFGPGTRLTVT.

This sequence joins TRBV30 and TRBJ1-4; maybe TRBD1 (5 bases). The CDR3 is 15 amino acids. V was trimmed by 0 bases and J by 8 bases, leaving 16 bases between them. Germline V gives CDR1 GTSNPN, CDR2 SVGIG (reference sequence). The CDR3 DNA is TGTGCCTGGAGTGTAAGAGCAGGGATTGGAGAAAAACTGTTTTTT. Its protein is CAWSVRAGIGEKLFF.

The chain is built from TRBV20-1 and TRBJ2-1, with D possibly TRBD2 on 6 matching bases. V gave up 5 bases and J gave up 8 bases, with 10 bases separating them. Germline V CDR1 and CDR2: DFQATT, SNEGSKA (reference sequence). This CDR3 spans 11 amino acids. The CDR3 DNA reads as TGCAGTGCTTCTAGCGACTATGAGCAGTTCTTC. Protein: CSASSDYEQFF.

This clone was detected a few times. The V call is TRBV29-1, the J call TRBJ1-3; no clear D. V lost 4 bases to trimming and J lost 1 base, with 17 bases between them. CDR1 is SQVTM and CDR2 is ANQGSEA in the germline V gene. This CDR3 is built from 16 residues. The CDR3 spells CSVGGTRGASGNTIYF. The CDR3 bases are TGCAGCGTTGGTGGAACAAGAGGTGCGTCTGGAAACACCATATATTTT.

The chain recombines TRBV30 with TRBJ1-2, with D tentatively TRBD1 (5 bases). Germline V gene data show CDR1 as GTSNPN and CDR2 as SVGIG (reference sequence). Trimming cost V 0 bases and J 8 bases, with 16 bases left between them. The CDR3 covers 14 residues. CDR3: CAWSVRGAEKGYTF. The CDR3 DNA is TGTGCCTGGAGTGTACGAGGGGCGGAGAAGGGCTACACCTTC.

The V call is TRBV4-2, the J call TRBJ2-3; 8 bases agree with TRBD1. Germline loops: CDR1 LGHNA, CDR2 YNFKEQ. The CDR3 loop spans 15 amino acids. V dropped 4 bases and J dropped 2; count of bases not matched to a gene: 5. DNA of the CDR3: TGTGCCAGCAGCCCATGGACAGGGCCCACAGATACGCAGTATTTT. This sequence encodes CASSPWTGPTDTQYF.

This chain uses TRBV9 with TRBJ1-6; D is undetermined. The V end lost 4 bases, the J end lost 10 bases, and 18 bases lay between the germline ends. This CDR3 contains 15 residues. Germline CDR1 and CDR2: SGDLS and YYNGEE. As DNA, the CDR3 is TGTGCCAGCAGCCTCATGGCCGTGTCAAACTCACCCCTCCACTTT. Translation: CASSLMAVSNSPLHF. The variable domain in full, completed from reference TRBV9 and TRBJ1-6, reads DSGVTQTPKHLITATGQRVTLRCSPRSGDLSVYWYQQSLDQGLQFLIQYYNGEERAKGNILERFSAQQFPDLHSELNLSSLELGDSALYFCASSLMAVSNSPLHFGNGTRLTVT.

In DNA form, the CDR3 reads TGCAGTGCTACCGAGGAGACGCAGTATTTT. Its protein product is CSATEETQYF. The genes are TRBV20-1 and TRBJ2-3; D uncertain. Germline V lookup: CDR1 DFQATT, CDR2 SNEGSKA (reference sequence). The CDR3 has 10 residues. Trimming removed 4 bases at V and 9 bases at J, with 8 bases between.

In DNA form, the CDR3 reads TGTGCCAGCAGCTTAGGCAGGGGTGGCAATCAGCCCCAGCATTTT. Translating it yields CASSLGRGGNQPQHF. The chain recombines TRBV7-2 with TRBJ1-5; tentative D call: TRBD1 (6 bases). The V gene lost 1 base and the J gene lost 2 bases, with 9 bases spanning the gap. From germline, CDR1 is SGHTA and CDR2 FQGNSA. CDR3 length: 15 amino acids.

The rearrangement joins TRBV18 to TRBJ2-2; possible D gene TRBD1, 5 bases. This CDR3 has 17 amino acids. V shed 3 bases and J shed 0 bases, with 14 bases lying between them. Germline V gene lookup returns CDR1 KGHSH and CDR2 LQKENI. The CDR3 DNA follows: TGTGCCAGCTCACCGGGTAGGGGCTGGACGAACACCGGGGAGCTGTTTTTT. The encoded protein is CASSPGRGWTNTGELFF.

Note on this clone: Distinct nucleotide sequences in the sample also encode this CDR3. The rearrangement links TRBV18 to TRBJ2-7, with a weak D call TRBD2 (6 bases). Germline V lookup: CDR1 KGHSH, CDR2 LQKENI. The CDR3 is 14 amino acids. V dropped 3 bases and J dropped 3 bases, with 12 bases sitting between them. CDR3 DNA: TGTGCCAGCTCACCCGGGACTGGAGACTACGAGCAGTACTTC. As protein: CASSPGTGDYEQYF.

The gene calls are TRBV7-2 and TRBJ2-1; possibly TRBD2 for D (6 bases). The V gene's germline CDR1 is SGHTA and CDR2 FQGNSA. Trimming pared 5 bases from V and 8 bases from J, leaving 13 bases between. This CDR3 comprises 13 residues. The CDR3 DNA is TGTGCCAGCAGCCGACTAGTTCGGGATGAGCAGTTCTTC. Encoded protein: CASSRLVRDEQFF.

V is TRBV5-4 and J is TRBJ1-1; TRBD1 might be the D (5 bases). Trimming shortened V by 5 bases and J by 6 bases, and 17 bases separated the two germline ends. CDR1 is SGHNT, CDR2 YYREEE, per germline (reference sequence). This CDR3 is built from 14 residues. This CDR3 reads CASRVFSKGAEAFF. DNA of the CDR3: TGTGCCAGCAGAGTGTTTAGTAAAGGGGCTGAAGCTTTCTTT. Together with reference TRBV5-4 and TRBJ1-1, the CDR3 gives the full variable domain: ETGVTQSPTHLIKTRGQQVTLRCSSQSGHNTVSWYQQALGQGPQFIFQYYREEENGRGNFPPRFSGLQFPNYSSELNVNALELDDSALYLCASRVFSKGAEAFFGQGTRLTVV.

This clone appeared many times. The J gene is TRBJ2-7, the V gene TRBV10-3, with 7 bases aligning to TRBD1. The CDR3 spans 15 residues. V gave up 8 bases and J gave up 3 bases; unmatched junction bases: 13. The germline V gene encodes CDR1 ENHRY and CDR2 SYGVKD. The CDR3 protein is CAIGGSGTAIYEQYF. DNA of the CDR3: TGTGCCATCGGGGGATCCGGGACAGCTATCTACGAGCAGTACTTC.

The chain uses TRBV9 and TRBJ1-1; a weak D match, TRBD1 (5 bases). Germline assignment: CDR1 SGDLS and CDR2 YYNGEE. This CDR3 comprises 13 residues. V gave up 4 bases and J gave up 4 bases, with 11 bases separating them. The DNA of the CDR3 is TGTGCCAGCAGCCCCGACAGTTTCACTGAAGCTTTCTTT. The encoded protein is CASSPDSFTEAFF.